The 21 T cell receptor beta chains in this list originate from one sample, sequenced in a study of a mutant IDH1 vaccine in newly diagnosed glioma. No antigen has been identified for these receptors. The protocol was immunoSEQ multiplex PCR, while the TCRdb copy is restricted to in-frame clones and leaves out a portion. The table records around 29,000 clones, around 90% of them present only once. Time point given: week 5, during vaccination. Mutant IDH1 20-mer peptide, at 300 ug, made up each vaccine dose, with topical imiquimod. The sample consisted of peripheral blood mononuclear cells (PBMCs), taken from a glioma patient whose treatment included an IDH1 peptide vaccine. Every receptor here comes from a woman aged 40 to 55 with glioma. Some clones in this sample may be carry-over from other donors' samples.

The chain uses TRBV27 and TRBJ2-2; possibly TRBD2 for D (7 bases). V lost 1 base, J lost 7 bases, and 13 bases lay in between. This CDR3 is built from 15 residues. CDR1 MNHEY and CDR2 SMNVEV come from the germline V gene (reference sequence). The CDR3 is CASSLWGGQVGELFF. In DNA form, the CDR3 reads TGTGCCAGCAGTTTATGGGGGGGGCAGGTCGGGGAGCTGTTTTTT.

By its share, this clone is medium-sized. The chain joins TRBV29-1 to TRBJ2-4; TRBD1 aligns across 7 bases. The V gene's germline CDR1 is SQVTM and CDR2 ANQGSEA. V lost 4 bases and J lost 7; bases outside the gene matches: 4. This CDR3 has 12 amino acids. In DNA, the CDR3 is TGCAGCGTTGTTCCACAGGGGAACATTCAGTACTTC. Protein product: CSVVPQGNIQYF.

The CDR3 DNA follows: TGTGCCAGCAGCTTGGGAGTGGGAAAACTGTTTTTT. It is translated as CASSLGVGKLFF. The rearrangement uses TRBV5-5 and TRBJ1-4; D is ambiguous. This CDR3 comprises 12 residues. Germline CDR1 and CDR2: SGHKS and YYEKEE (reference sequence). Trimming cost V 0 bases and J 10 bases, with 7 bases left between them.

This clone was observed a few times. The rearrangement links TRBV7-2 to TRBJ2-7; a weak D match, TRBD1 (6 bases). The CDR3 is made up of 14 amino acids. Germline CDR1 SGHTA, CDR2 FQGNSA. V lost 5 bases and J 3 bases, leaving 14 bases between the germline ends. The CDR3 is CASSTIDRLYEQYF. DNA of the CDR3: TGTGCCAGCAGCACTATCGACAGGCTCTACGAGCAGTACTTC.

The chain is built from TRBV5-1 and TRBJ2-3; no reliable D call. Germline CDR1 is SGHRS and CDR2 is YFSETQ. The CDR3 has 11 residues. V was pared by 6 bases and J by 6 bases, with 8 bases between. The DNA of the CDR3 is TGCGCCAGCACGCAGGTGGATACGCAGTATTTT. This encodes CASTQVDTQYF.

This clone was seen a few times. The chain links TRBV21-1 to TRBJ1-5. TRBV21-1 is an annotated pseudogene. CDR3 size: 10 residues. For the CDR3, the DNA is TGTGCCTGCGTGGAGCAGCCCCAGCATTTT. It specifies CACVEQPQHF.

This sequence joins TRBV4-3 and TRBJ2-7; 9 bases map to TRBD2. Germline-derived CDR1 and CDR2 are LGHNA and YSLEER. The length of the CDR3 is 16 residues. J lost 5 bases, V lost 1 base, and 9 bases had no gene match. CDR3 residues: CASSQAPGGGADEQYF. The CDR3 DNA reads as TGCGCCAGCAGCCAAGCCCCTGGCGGGGGGGCCGACGAGCAGTACTTC.

V and J are TRBV5-5 and TRBJ1-6; tentative D call: TRBD1 (6 bases). This CDR3 has 15 amino acids. Germline V gene sequence: CDR1 SGHKS, CDR2 YYEKEE (reference sequence). The V end lost 7 bases, the J end lost 6 bases, and 17 bases lay between the germline ends. Here the CDR3 reads CASRGRGGTNSPLHF. The DNA for the CDR3 is TGTGCCAGCCGCGGTAGGGGGGGTACTAATTCACCCCTCCACTTT.

This clone was picked up a small number of times. V and J are TRBV2 and TRBJ2-5; D is tentatively TRBD1 or TRBD2 (7 bases each). Germline V lookup: CDR1 SNHLY, CDR2 FYNNEI. This CDR3 is 15 amino acids long. The V end was cut by 7 bases, the J end by 3 bases, with 18 bases between. The CDR3 bases are TGTGCCAGCACCAGGCAGGGGGGGCCCGAAGAGACCCAGTACTTC. It translates to CASTRQGGPEETQYF.

The chain joins TRBV11-2 to TRBJ2-2; D perhaps matches TRBD2 (5 bases). This CDR3 region has 17 residues. Looked up from germline, CDR1 is SGHAT and CDR2 is FQNNGV. V was cut by 4 bases and J by 1 base, with 16 bases left in between. CDR3 DNA: TGTGCCAGCAGCTCCCTTCGAGGGAGAGGGAACACCGGGGAGCTGTTTTTT. This sequence encodes CASSSLRGRGNTGELFF.

The chain uses TRBV19 and TRBJ1-1; D is unresolved. In germline, CDR1 is LNHDA, CDR2 SQIVND (reference sequence). The CDR3 consists of 14 residues. Trimming shortened V by 8 bases and J by 1 base, and 14 bases separated the two germline ends. The CDR3 sequence is CASAPLDSNTEAFF. The CDR3 nucleotides are TGTGCCAGTGCCCCTCTCGATTCGAACACTGAAGCTTTCTTT. The variable domain in full, completed from reference TRBV19 and TRBJ1-1, reads DGGITQSPKYLFRKEGQNVTLSCEQNLNHDAMYWYRQDPGQGLRLIYYSQIVNDFQKGDIAEGYSVSREKKESFPLTVTSAQKNPTAFYLCASAPLDSNTEAFFGQGTRLTVV.

The V gene is TRBV5-1, the J gene TRBJ1-1; TRBD1 is a possible D gene (5 bases). V gave up 4 bases and J gave up 6 bases, with 19 bases separating them. Germline CDR1 is SGHRS and CDR2 is YFSETQ. The CDR3 has 15 residues. CDR3 protein: CASSPTSGRDAEAFF. In DNA, the CDR3 is TGCGCCAGCAGCCCAACCTCAGGGAGGGACGCTGAAGCTTTCTTT. The full variable domain, its missing parts supplied by reference TRBV5-1 and TRBJ1-1, is KAGVTQTPRYLIKTRGQQVTLSCSPISGHRSVSWYQQTPGQGLQFLFEYFSETQRNKGNFPGRFSGRQFSNSRSEMNVSTLELGDSALYLCASSPTSGRDAEAFFGQGTRLTVV.

J is TRBJ2-1 and V is TRBV7-9; 8 bases line up with TRBD2. The CDR3 consists of 14 residues. With 1 base clipped from V and 7 bases from J, the junction kept 3 bases outside the gene matches. Germline-derived CDR1 and CDR2 are SEHNR and FQNEAQ (reference sequence). Here the CDR3 reads CASSLGVAGNEQFF. The CDR3 coding sequence is TGTGCCAGCAGCTTAGGGGTAGCGGGAAATGAGCAGTTCTTC.

This clone has only one observation. The J gene is TRBJ1-1, the V gene TRBV28, with 7 bases matching TRBD1. CDR1 is MDHEN and CDR2 is SYDVKM in the germline V gene. The CDR3 length is 18 residues. The junction had 19 bases not matched to a gene; V was cut back by 5 bases and J by 4 bases. Here the CDR3 reads CASSPPLAVTGSFTEAFF. The CDR3 DNA reads as TGTGCCAGCAGTCCCCCCTTGGCCGTGACAGGGAGTTTCACTGAAGCTTTCTTT. The full variable domain, its missing parts supplied by reference TRBV28 and TRBJ1-1, is DVKVTQSSRYLVKRTGEKVFLECVQDMDHENMFWYRQDPGLGLRLIYFSYDVKMKEKGDIPEGYSVSREKKERFSLILESASTNQTSMYLCASSPPLAVTGSFTEAFFGQGTRLTVV.

CDR3 DNA: TGTGCCAGCAGTTGGGGACGGCTAAATAATTCACCCCTCCACTTT. Its protein product is CASSWGRLNNSPLHF. The rearrangement joins TRBV6-5 to TRBJ1-6; a weak D match, TRBD1 (5 bases). The CDR3 extends over 15 amino acids. CDR1 is MNHEY, CDR2 SVGAGI, per germline. Trimming cost V 4 bases and J 5 bases, with 12 bases left between them.

The chain combines TRBV2 with TRBJ1-2; 7 bases line up with TRBD1. The CDR3 totals 13 residues. The V and J ends lost 5 bases and 4 bases, in that order; junction bases with no gene match: 4. The germline V gene encodes CDR1 SNHLY and CDR2 FYNNEI. For the CDR3, the DNA is TGTGCCAGCAGTCTCAGGGGGACCTATGGCTACACCTTC. The encoded protein is CASSLRGTYGYTF.

The CDR3 spells CASSSGSQETQYF. The CDR3, as DNA: TGTGCCAGCTCATCCGGGAGCCAAGAGACCCAGTACTTC. This chain uses TRBV18 with TRBJ2-5; tentatively, D is TRBD2 (6 bases). The CDR3 loop spans 13 amino acids. V was pared by 5 bases and J by 1 base, with 8 bases between. Germline values: CDR1 KGHSH, CDR2 LQKENI.

This rearrangement joins TRBV5-1 to TRBJ2-6; D is uncertain. Germline V gives CDR1 SGHRS, CDR2 YFSETQ. The CDR3 loop spans 15 amino acids. The V end lost 0 bases, the J end lost 1 base, and 5 bases lay between the germline ends. The CDR3 region is CASSLGKSGANVLTF. The CDR3 nucleotides are TGCGCCAGCAGCTTGGGGAAGTCTGGGGCCAACGTCCTGACTTTC. The complete variable domain, with remaining parts taken from reference TRBV5-1 and TRBJ2-6, reads KAGVTQTPRYLIKTRGQQVTLSCSPISGHRSVSWYQQTPGQGLQFLFEYFSETQRNKGNFPGRFSGRQFSNSRSEMNVSTLELGDSALYLCASSLGKSGANVLTFGAGSRLTVL.

The chain employs TRBV29-1 and TRBJ1-6; the D gene is possibly TRBD1 (5 bases). The V end lost 1 base, the J end lost 7 bases, and 8 bases lay between the germline ends. Germline loops: CDR1 SQVTM, CDR2 ANQGSEA. This CDR3 has 13 amino acids. CDR3 DNA sequence: TGCAGCGTTGAAGTCGGGGGGAATTCACCCCTCCACTTT. Amino acids: CSVEVGGNSPLHF.

This chain connects TRBV5-3 to TRBJ2-5; D not certain. TRBV5-3 is treated as an ORF (open reading frame) with a function not yet certain. The CDR3 contains 15 residues. Trimming removed 3 bases from V and 6 bases from J, with 18 bases in between. The CDR3 DNA reads TGTGCCAGAAGCTATGATTTCTGTAGAACGCAGACCCAGTACTTC. Translated, it gives CARSYDFCRTQTQYF.

V usage is TRBV6-6 and J usage is TRBJ2-3; perhaps TRBD2 as D (5 bases). Germline V gene sequence: CDR1 MNHNY, CDR2 SVGAGI (reference sequence). The CDR3 totals 13 residues. V lost 0 bases and J lost 11, with 12 bases in between. CDR3 protein: CASSYSGEGWQYF. The CDR3, as DNA: TGTGCCAGCAGTTACTCGGGTGAGGGATGGCAGTATTTT.